What follows are 2 T cell receptor beta chains derived from one specimen sequenced in a study of T cell responses to AZD1222 COVID-19 vaccine. Repertoires were generated with immunoSEQ multiplex PCR, while TCRdb's copy carries only in-frame clones and drops some. The table includes around 190,000 clones, roughly 94% detected once. The material sequenced was peripheral blood, taken 28 days after the second AZD1222 dose. The receptors derive from an adult who received the AZD1222 COVID-19 vaccine.

The V call is TRBV5-1, the J call TRBJ1-6, with D perhaps matching TRBD1 (5 bases). The length of the CDR3 is 14 residues. V was pared by 0 bases and J by 6 bases, with 7 bases between. The V gene's germline CDR1 is SGHRS and CDR2 YFSETQ. The CDR3 loop is CASSLATANSPLHF. The CDR3 region has the DNA TGCGCCAGCAGCTTGGCGACAGCTAATTCACCCCTCCACTTT.

V and J are TRBV28 and TRBJ2-1, with TRBD1 matching over 10 bases. CDR1 and CDR2 from the germline V gene are MDHEN and SYDVKM. Trimming took 5 bases from V and 6 from J; bases not matched to a gene: 7. The CDR3 runs 15 residues. In DNA, the CDR3 is TGTGCCAGCAGTCAACGACAGGGGGCGTTCAATGAGCAGTTCTTC. Residues: CASSQRQGAFNEQFF.